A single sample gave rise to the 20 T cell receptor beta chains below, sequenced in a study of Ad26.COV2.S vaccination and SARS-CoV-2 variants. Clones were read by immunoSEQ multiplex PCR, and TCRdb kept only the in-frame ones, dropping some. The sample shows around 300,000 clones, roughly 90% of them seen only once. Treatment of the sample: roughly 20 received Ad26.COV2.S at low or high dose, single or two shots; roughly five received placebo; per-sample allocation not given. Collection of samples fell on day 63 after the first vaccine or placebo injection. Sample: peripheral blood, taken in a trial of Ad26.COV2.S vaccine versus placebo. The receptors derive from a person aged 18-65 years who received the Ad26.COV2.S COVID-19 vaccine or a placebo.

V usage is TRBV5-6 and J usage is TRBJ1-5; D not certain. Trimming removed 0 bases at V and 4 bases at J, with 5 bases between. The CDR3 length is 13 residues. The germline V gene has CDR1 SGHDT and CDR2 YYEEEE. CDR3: CASSLVGNQPQHF. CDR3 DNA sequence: TGTGCCAGCAGCTTGGTAGGGAATCAGCCCCAGCATTTT. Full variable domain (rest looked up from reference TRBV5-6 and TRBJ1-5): DAGVTQSPTHLIKTRGQQVTLRCSPKSGHDTVSWYQQALGQGPQFIFQYYEEEERQRGNFPDRFSGHQFPNYSSELNVNALLLGDSALYLCASSLVGNQPQHFGDGTRLSIL.

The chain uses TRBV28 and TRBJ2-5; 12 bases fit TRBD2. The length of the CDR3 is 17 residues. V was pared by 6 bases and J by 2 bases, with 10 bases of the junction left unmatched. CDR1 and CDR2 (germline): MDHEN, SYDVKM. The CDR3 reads CASSPGLAGRGQETQYF. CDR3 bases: TGTGCCAGCAGCCCCGGACTAGCGGGAAGGGGGCAAGAGACCCAGTACTTC.

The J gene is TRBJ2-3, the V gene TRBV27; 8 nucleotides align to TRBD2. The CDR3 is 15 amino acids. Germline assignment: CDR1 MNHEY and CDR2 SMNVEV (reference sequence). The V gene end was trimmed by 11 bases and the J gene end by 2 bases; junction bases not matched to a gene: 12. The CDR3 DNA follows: TGTGCCGTAATCTCGCGGGGGGCTGCCACAGATACGCAGTATTTT. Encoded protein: CAVISRGAATDTQYF.

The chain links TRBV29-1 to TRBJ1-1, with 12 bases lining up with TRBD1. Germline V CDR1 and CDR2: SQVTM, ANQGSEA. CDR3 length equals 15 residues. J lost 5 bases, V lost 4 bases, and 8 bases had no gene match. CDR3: CSVGGQGAVRTEAFF. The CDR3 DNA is TGCAGCGTTGGGGGACAGGGGGCTGTTCGAACTGAAGCTTTCTTT. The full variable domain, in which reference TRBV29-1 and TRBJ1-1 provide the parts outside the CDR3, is SAVISQKPSRDICQRGTSLTIQCQVDSQVTMMFWYRQQPGQSLTLIATANQGSEATYESGFVIDKFPISRPNLTFSTLTVSNMSPEDSSIYLCSVGGQGAVRTEAFFGQGTRLTVV.

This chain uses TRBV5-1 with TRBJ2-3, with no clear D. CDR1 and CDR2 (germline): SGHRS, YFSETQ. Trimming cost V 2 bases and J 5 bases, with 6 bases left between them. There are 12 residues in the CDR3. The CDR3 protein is CASSLYGDTQYF. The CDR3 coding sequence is TGCGCCAGCAGCTTATATGGAGATACGCAGTATTTT.

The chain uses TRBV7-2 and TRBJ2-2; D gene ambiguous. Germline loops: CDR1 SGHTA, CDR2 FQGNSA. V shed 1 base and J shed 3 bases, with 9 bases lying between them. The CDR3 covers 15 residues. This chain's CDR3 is CASSLESGDTGELFF. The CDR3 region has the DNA TGTGCCAGCAGCTTAGAGTCCGGAGACACCGGGGAGCTGTTTTTT.

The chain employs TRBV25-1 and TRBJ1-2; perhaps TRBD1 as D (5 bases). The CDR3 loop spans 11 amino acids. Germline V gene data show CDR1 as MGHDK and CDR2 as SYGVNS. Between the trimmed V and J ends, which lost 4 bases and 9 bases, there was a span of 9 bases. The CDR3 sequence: CASSGGVRYTF. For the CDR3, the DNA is TGTGCCAGCAGTGGAGGGGTCCGCTACACCTTC.

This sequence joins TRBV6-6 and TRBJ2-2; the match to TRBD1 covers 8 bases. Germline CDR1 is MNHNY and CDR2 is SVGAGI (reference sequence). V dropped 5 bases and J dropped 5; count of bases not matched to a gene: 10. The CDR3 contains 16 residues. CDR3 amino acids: CASSRGQGVGTGELFF. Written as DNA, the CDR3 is TGTGCCAGCAGTCGAGGACAGGGTGTTGGGACCGGGGAGCTGTTTTTT.

CDR3 DNA: TGTGCCAGCAGCCAAGATTTAGTAGCGGGGGGTCGAAATGAGCAGTTCTTC. It codes for CASSQDLVAGGRNEQFF. The chain has TRBV14 and TRBJ2-1; TRBD2 matches at 10 bases. This CDR3 is built from 17 residues. Germline CDR1 and CDR2: SGHDN and FVKESK. Trimming removed 0 bases from V and 7 bases from J; junction bases left unmatched: 9.

The CDR3 DNA follows: TGTGCCAGCATAGGGGGGAGGCCGGACGAGCAGTACGTC. Translated: CASIGGRPDEQYV. The chain joins TRBV21-1 to TRBJ2-7. TRBV21-1 represents a pseudogene. The CDR3 is 13 amino acids.

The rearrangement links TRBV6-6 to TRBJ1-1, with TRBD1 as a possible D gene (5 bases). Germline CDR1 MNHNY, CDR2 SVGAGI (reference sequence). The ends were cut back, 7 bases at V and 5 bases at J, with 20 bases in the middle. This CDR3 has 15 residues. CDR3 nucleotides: TGTGCCAGCATTCCGTCGTACAGGAGTCATACTGAAGCTTTCTTT. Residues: CASIPSYRSHTEAFF.

The CDR3 region has the DNA TGTGCCAGCAGCTTATTCCGATCCCAAGAGACCCAGTACTTC. Protein product: CASSLFRSQETQYF. The chain is built from TRBV7-9 and TRBJ2-5; D call uncertain. CDR3 length: 14 residues. The V gene's germline CDR1 is SEHNR and CDR2 FQNEAQ (reference sequence). V lost 2 bases and J 1 base, leaving 8 bases between the germline ends.

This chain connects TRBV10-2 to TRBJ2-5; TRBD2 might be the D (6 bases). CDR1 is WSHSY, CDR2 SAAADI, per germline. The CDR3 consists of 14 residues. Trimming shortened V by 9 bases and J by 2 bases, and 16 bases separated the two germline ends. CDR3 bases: TGCGCCAGTATGTTACCGGGAGCACAAGAGACCCAGTACTTC. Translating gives CASMLPGAQETQYF.

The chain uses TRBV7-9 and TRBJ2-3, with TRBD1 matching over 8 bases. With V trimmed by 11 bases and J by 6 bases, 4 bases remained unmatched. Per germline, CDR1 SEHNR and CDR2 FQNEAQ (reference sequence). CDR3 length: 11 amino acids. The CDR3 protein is CAGDRGDTQYF. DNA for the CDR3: TGTGCCGGCGACAGGGGTGATACGCAGTATTTT.

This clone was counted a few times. The CDR3 here is CASSVARTGGPRDEQFF. The CDR3 DNA sequence: TGTGCCAGCAGCGTAGCTAGGACGGGAGGGCCACGGGATGAGCAGTTCTTC. The rearrangement uses TRBV9 and TRBJ2-1; 8 bases are a match to TRBD2. V shed 0 bases, J shed 8 bases, and the junction held 13 bases outside the gene matches. In germline, CDR1 is SGDLS, CDR2 YYNGEE. The CDR3 runs to 17 residues.

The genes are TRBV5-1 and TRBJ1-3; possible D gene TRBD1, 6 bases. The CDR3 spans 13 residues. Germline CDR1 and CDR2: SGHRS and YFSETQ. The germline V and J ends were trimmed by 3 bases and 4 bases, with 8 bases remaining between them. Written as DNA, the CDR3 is TGCGCCAGCAGCTACGGGGGCGGAAACACCATATATTTT. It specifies CASSYGGGNTIYF. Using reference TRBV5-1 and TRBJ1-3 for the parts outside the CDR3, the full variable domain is KAGVTQTPRYLIKTRGQQVTLSCSPISGHRSVSWYQQTPGQGLQFLFEYFSETQRNKGNFPGRFSGRQFSNSRSEMNVSTLELGDSALYLCASSYGGGNTIYFGEGSWLTVV.

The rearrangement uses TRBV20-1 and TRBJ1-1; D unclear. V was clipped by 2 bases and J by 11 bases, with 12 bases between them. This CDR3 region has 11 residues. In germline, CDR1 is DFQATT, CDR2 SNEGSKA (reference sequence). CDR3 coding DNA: TGCAGTGCTAGAATTATATCCGTGGCTTTCTTT. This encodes CSARIISVAFF.

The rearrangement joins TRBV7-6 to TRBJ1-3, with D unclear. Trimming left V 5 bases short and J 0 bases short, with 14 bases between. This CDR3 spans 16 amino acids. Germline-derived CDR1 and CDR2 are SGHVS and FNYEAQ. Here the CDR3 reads CASSPDILASGNTIYF. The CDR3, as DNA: TGTGCCAGCAGCCCAGACATCCTGGCCTCTGGAAACACCATATATTTT. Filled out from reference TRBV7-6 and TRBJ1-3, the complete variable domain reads GAGVSQSPRYKVTKRGQDVALRCDPISGHVSLYWYRQALGQGPEFLTYFNYEAQQDKSGLPNDRFSAERPEGSISTLTIQRTEQRDSAMYRCASSPDILASGNTIYFGEGSWLTVV.

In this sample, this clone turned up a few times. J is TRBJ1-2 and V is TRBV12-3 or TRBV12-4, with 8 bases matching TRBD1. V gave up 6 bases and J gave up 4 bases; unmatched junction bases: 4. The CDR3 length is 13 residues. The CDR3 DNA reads TGTGCCAGCAGCACGGACAGGGTCTATGGCTACACCTTC. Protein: CASSTDRVYGYTF.

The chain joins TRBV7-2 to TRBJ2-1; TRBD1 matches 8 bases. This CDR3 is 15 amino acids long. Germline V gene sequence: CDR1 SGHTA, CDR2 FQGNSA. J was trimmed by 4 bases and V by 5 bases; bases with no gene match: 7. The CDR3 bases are TGTGCCAGCAGCAACGGACAGGGTGGATACAATGAGCAGTTCTTC. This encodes CASSNGQGGYNEQFF.